Presented here are 25 T cell receptor beta chains from one specimen sequenced in a study of Ad26.COV2.S vaccination and SARS-CoV-2 variants. Generated by immunoSEQ multiplex PCR, the TCRdb table keeps only in-frame clones and is missing some. The sample has about half a million clones, 89% seen once. Treatment in this sample: around 19 received Ad26.COV2.S at low or high dose, single or two shots; about 5 received placebo; per-sample allocation not given. It was on day 63 after the first vaccine or placebo injection that samples were taken. This specimen was peripheral blood, taken in a trial of Ad26.COV2.S vaccine versus placebo. All receptors derive from a person aged 18-65 years who received the Ad26.COV2.S COVID-19 vaccine or a placebo.

This rearrangement joins TRBV19 to TRBJ1-6, with D possibly TRBD1 on 5 matching bases. Deletions cut 5 bases from V and 7 bases from J, with 24 bases between. Germline V CDR1 and CDR2: LNHDA, SQIVND (reference sequence). The CDR3 has 18 residues. CDR3 amino acids: CASSYAGWTGGLNSPLHF. The CDR3 coding sequence is TGTGCCAGTAGTTATGCTGGTTGGACGGGGGGTCTGAATTCACCCCTCCACTTT. Full variable domain (remainder filled in from reference TRBV19 and TRBJ1-6): DGGITQSPKYLFRKEGQNVTLSCEQNLNHDAMYWYRQDPGQGLRLIYYSQIVNDFQKGDIAEGYSVSREKKESFPLTVTSAQKNPTAFYLCASSYAGWTGGLNSPLHFGNGTRLTVT.

The rearrangement uses TRBV9 and TRBJ1-2; D unclear. V was clipped by 2 bases and J by 8 bases, with 22 bases between them. The CDR3 consists of 16 residues. Germline V gene data show CDR1 as SGDLS and CDR2 as YYNGEE. CDR3 in DNA: TGTGCCAGCAGCGTTTCCCCTGCAGGCTCTGTAGGGGGCTACACCTTC. It codes for CASSVSPAGSVGGYTF.

The chain uses TRBV4-1 and TRBJ2-3, with 8 bases identical to TRBD1. The trim removed 2 bases at V and 1 base at J, leaving 8 bases unmatched. This CDR3 is built from 17 residues. CDR1 is MGHRA, CDR2 YSYEKL, per germline. The CDR3 reads CASSQQPQGEGTDTQYF. The CDR3 region has the DNA TGCGCCAGCAGCCAACAACCACAGGGGGAGGGCACAGATACGCAGTATTTT.

As DNA, the CDR3 is TGTGCCAGCTCACCCTTCCCGGGACAGGGGTGGTCGGGCGAGCAGTACTTC. Protein product: CASSPFPGQGWSGEQYF. This chain links TRBV18 with TRBJ2-7; TRBD1 aligns across 10 bases. V was clipped by 3 bases and J by 6 bases; unmatched bases: 14. The CDR3 totals 17 residues. The germline CDR1 and CDR2 sequences are KGHSH and LQKENI. Variable domain in full (rest from reference TRBV18 and TRBJ2-7): NAGVMQNPRHLVRRRGQEARLRCSPMKGHSHVYWYRQLPEEGLKFMVYLQKENIIDESGMPKERFSAEFPKEGPSILRIQQVVRGDSAAYFCASSPFPGQGWSGEQYFGPGTRLTVT.

The chain uses TRBV30 and TRBJ1-5, with 7 bases matching TRBD1. Germline-derived CDR1 and CDR2 are GTSNPN and SVGIG (reference sequence). The CDR3 length is 15 residues. Losses at the gene ends were 3 bases for V and 1 base for J; bases not matched to a gene: 6. Written as DNA, the CDR3 is TGTGCCTGGAGCCCGGGACAGTCAAGCAATCAGCCCCAGCATTTT. Translation: CAWSPGQSSNQPQHF.

The rearrangement uses TRBV20-1 and TRBJ2-7; 11 nucleotides line up with TRBD2. Trimming at V came to 3 bases and at J to 0 bases, leaving 7 bases not matched to a gene. Germline CDR1 and CDR2: DFQATT and SNEGSKA (reference sequence). This CDR3 region has 16 residues. The CDR3 coding sequence is TGCAGTGCTAGTGGACTAGCGGGTAAGGCCTCCTACGAGCAGTACTTC. This codes for CSASGLAGKASYEQYF.

The chain carries TRBV5-1 and TRBJ2-5; perhaps D is TRBD1 or TRBD2 (5 bases each). CDR3 length: 15 residues. In germline, CDR1 is SGHRS, CDR2 YFSETQ. Trimming stripped 0 bases from V and 4 bases from J, with 13 bases between. CDR3 sequence: CASSLGTPGGETQYF. CDR3 in DNA: TGCGCCAGCAGCTTGGGGACCCCTGGGGGAGAGACCCAGTACTTC.

The chain uses TRBV6-6 and TRBJ1-5; the D gene is possibly TRBD1 (5 bases). CDR3 length: 11 residues. From germline, CDR1 is MNHNY and CDR2 SVGAGI (reference sequence). Trimming stripped 2 bases from V and 9 bases from J, with 5 bases between. The CDR3 spells CASSYGGPQHF. Here the CDR3 DNA reads TGTGCCAGCAGTTACGGGGGGCCCCAGCATTTT.

The chain has TRBV28 and TRBJ2-3; no firm D call. The CDR3 spans 13 residues. V lost 6 bases to trimming and J lost 2 bases, with 9 bases between them. Germline CDR1 MDHEN, CDR2 SYDVKM. CDR3 in DNA: TGTGCCAGCAGCCCACAAAACACAGATACGCAGTATTTT. Translation: CASSPQNTDTQYF. The full variable domain, with the rest looked up from reference TRBV28 and TRBJ2-3, is DVKVTQSSRYLVKRTGEKVFLECVQDMDHENMFWYRQDPGLGLRLIYFSYDVKMKEKGDIPEGYSVSREKKERFSLILESASTNQTSMYLCASSPQNTDTQYFGPGTRLTVL.

The rearrangement joins TRBV10-3 to TRBJ2-1, with 11 bases lining up with TRBD1. V shed 6 bases, J shed 6 bases, and the junction held 10 bases outside the gene matches. The CDR3 length is 16 residues. In germline, CDR1 is ENHRY, CDR2 SYGVKD. CDR3 nucleotides: TGTGCCATCAGGGGTCCGGGACAGGGGGATTCCAATGAGCAGTTCTTC. This encodes CAIRGPGQGDSNEQFF.

CDR3 sequence (DNA): TGTGCCAGCAGCCTGAAGACCGGGCTTGGGCAACTGTTTTTT. Protein: CASSLKTGLGQLFF. This sequence joins TRBV7-2 and TRBJ1-4, with D unresolved. The V gene's germline CDR1 is SGHTA and CDR2 FQGNSA. Trimming shortened V by 5 bases and J by 12 bases, and 19 bases separated the two germline ends. This CDR3 is built from 14 residues.

This chain links TRBV30 with TRBJ2-5; D is ambiguous. CDR3 length equals 11 residues. Looked up from germline, CDR1 is GTSNPN and CDR2 is SVGIG (reference sequence). The V and J ends lost 4 bases and 4 bases respectively, with 7 bases between them. The CDR3 DNA follows: TGTGCCTGGATCCGCAGAGAGACCCAGTACTTC. Amino acids: CAWIRRETQYF.

The chain couples TRBV3-1 (or the pseudogene TRBV3-2) to TRBJ1-5; no reliable D call. Trimming left V 1 base short and J 2 bases short, with 9 bases between. CDR3 size: 15 residues. CDR1 and CDR2 from the germline V gene are LGHDT and YNNKEL (reference sequence). The CDR3 is CASSQGAGGNQPQHF. The DNA for the CDR3 is TGTGCCAGCAGCCAAGGGGCGGGTGGCAATCAGCCCCAGCATTTT.

The chain joins TRBV7-3 to TRBJ2-5, with 14 nucleotides matching TRBD2. Germline loops: CDR1 SGHTA, CDR2 FQGTGA. Trimming took 7 bases from V and 0 from J; bases not matched to a gene: 13. CDR3 size: 19 residues. The CDR3 loop is CASIVLRTSGGPYQETQYF. The CDR3 nucleotides are TGTGCCAGCATCGTACTTCGGACTAGCGGGGGGCCGTACCAAGAGACCCAGTACTTC.

The chain combines TRBV5-1 with TRBJ2-7, with no clear D. Trimming removed 4 bases from V and 4 bases from J, with 18 bases in between. This CDR3 is 15 amino acids long. Germline CDR1 reads SGHRS; CDR2 reads YFSETQ. As DNA, the CDR3 is TGCGCCAGCAGCACAAAACCGGGTCCACAATACGAGCAGTACTTC. It specifies CASSTKPGPQYEQYF.

In nucleotides, the CDR3 is TGTGCCAGCAGCTTTTCTCCCCGGCAGGGAAACTATGGCTACACCTTC. This codes for CASSFSPRQGNYGYTF. This chain connects TRBV5-4 to TRBJ1-2; D is perhaps TRBD1 (5 bases). Trimming pared 2 bases from V and 2 bases from J, leaving 16 bases between. The CDR3 is made up of 16 amino acids. CDR1 is SGHNT and CDR2 is YYREEE in the germline V gene (reference sequence). Full variable domain (remainder filled in from reference TRBV5-4 and TRBJ1-2): ETGVTQSPTHLIKTRGQQVTLRCSSQSGHNTVSWYQQALGQGPQFIFQYYREEENGRGNFPPRFSGLQFPNYSSELNVNALELDDSALYLCASSFSPRQGNYGYTFGSGTRLTVV.

The V call is TRBV7-2, the J call TRBJ2-5; TRBD2 is a possible D gene (5 bases). The CDR3 is 17 residues long. Germline V CDR1 and CDR2: SGHTA, FQGNSA. The ends were cut back, 3 bases at V and 5 bases at J, with 22 bases in the middle. The CDR3 DNA is TGTGCCAGCAGCTTGGGTACGGACGAATCGGTAGCGGAGACCCAGTACTTC. As protein: CASSLGTDESVAETQYF.

This clone was observed a single time. V and J are TRBV7-9 and TRBJ1-1; D ambiguous. CDR3 size: 13 residues. Trimming took 7 bases from V and 1 from J, leaving 10 bases between them. CDR1 and CDR2 (germline): SEHNR, FQNEAQ (reference sequence). The CDR3 loop is CASTGKGNTEAFF. Here the CDR3 DNA reads TGTGCCAGCACCGGGAAGGGGAACACTGAAGCTTTCTTT.

A few counts support this clone. The chain recombines TRBV19 with TRBJ1-1, with 10 positions matching TRBD1. This CDR3 spans 14 amino acids. The V gene end was trimmed by 5 bases and the J gene end by 4 bases; junction bases not matched to a gene: 4. Per germline, CDR1 LNHDA and CDR2 SQIVND (reference sequence). In DNA, the CDR3 is TGTGCCAGTAGTTTGGGACAGGGGAGCACTGAAGCTTTCTTT. Its translation is CASSLGQGSTEAFF.

J is TRBJ2-1 and V is TRBV25-1; 16 nucleotides match TRBD2. Germline values: CDR1 MGHDK, CDR2 SYGVNS. The CDR3 has 18 amino acids. J lost 7 bases, V lost 3 bases, and 9 bases had no gene match. The CDR3 DNA reads TGTGCCAGCAGTGAGGGACTAGCGGGAGGGCCGGCTTTAAATGAGCAGTTCTTC. It translates to CASSEGLAGGPALNEQFF.

CDR3 residues: CASSLSGNSYNEQFF. CDR3 sequence (DNA): TGTGCCAGCAGCTTGAGCGGGAACTCCTACAATGAGCAGTTCTTC. The chain is built from TRBV7-9 and TRBJ2-1, with 7 bases fitting TRBD2. This CDR3 spans 15 amino acids. Germline CDR1 and CDR2: SEHNR and FQNEAQ (reference sequence). The V and J ends lost 3 bases and 0 bases, in that order; junction bases with no gene match: 2.

In its sample, this clone was seen once. The genes are TRBV25-1 and TRBJ1-4; possible D gene TRBD1, 6 bases. The CDR3 consists of 15 residues. V gave up 1 base and J gave up 8 bases, with 14 bases separating them. CDR1 is MGHDK and CDR2 is SYGVNS in the germline V gene. In DNA, the CDR3 is TGTGCCAGCAGTGAATCGGGGGCAGGAGGGGAAAAACTGTTTTTT. It translates to CASSESGAGGEKLFF.

The chain carries TRBV3-1 (or the pseudogene TRBV3-2) and TRBJ2-1; 7 bases agree with TRBD2. J was trimmed by 4 bases and V by 4 bases; bases with no gene match: 7. The germline V gene encodes CDR1 LGHDT and CDR2 YNNKEL (reference sequence). The CDR3 has 15 amino acids. Here the CDR3 reads CASSRTSVRYNEQFF. The CDR3 DNA follows: TGTGCCAGCAGCCGAACTAGCGTCCGATACAATGAGCAGTTCTTC.

This clone showed up just once. The V and J genes are TRBV7-9 and TRBJ2-5, with D perhaps matching TRBD2 (5 bases). Trimming removed 5 bases from V and 2 bases from J, with 12 bases in between. The germline gives CDR1 SEHNR, CDR2 FQNEAQ (reference sequence). There are 14 residues in the CDR3. CDR3 protein: CASSPRRTQETQYF. The CDR3 region has the DNA TGTGCCAGCAGCCCCCGTCGGACTCAAGAGACCCAGTACTTC.

V is TRBV9 and J is TRBJ1-1, with TRBD1 identical over 7 bases. Per germline, CDR1 SGDLS and CDR2 YYNGEE. CDR3 length: 15 residues. Trimming at V came to 4 bases and at J to 1 base, leaving 7 bases not matched to a gene. CDR3 sequence (DNA): TGTGCCAGCAGCAGAGGGGGCGGGTCGAACACTGAAGCTTTCTTT. Amino acid sequence: CASSRGGGSNTEAFF. The full variable domain, completed using reference TRBV9 and TRBJ1-1, is DSGVTQTPKHLITATGQRVTLRCSPRSGDLSVYWYQQSLDQGLQFLIQYYNGEERAKGNILERFSAQQFPDLHSELNLSSLELGDSALYFCASSRGGGSNTEAFFGQGTRLTVV.